Detailed here is one T cell receptor (beta chain). The V and J ends lost 2 bases and 4 bases, in that order; junction bases with no gene match: 9. Germline CDR1 reads SGHVS; CDR2 reads FNYEAQ. The CDR3 totals 16 residues. The source of the sample is a study of cytomegalovirus exposure and HLA in healthy donors. PCR employed 60 Vbeta and 13 Jbeta primers. Here immunoSEQ multiplex PCR was the method, and the copy in TCRdb shows in-frame clones only, minus some. The sample holds about 130,000 clones, around 74% seen once. This sequence originates from a woman between 50 and 59 years old in good health and CMV-seropositive. The sample consisted of PBMCs. The V gene is TRBV7-6, the J gene TRBJ2-7, with 9 nucleotides matching TRBD1. The CDR3 is CASSLSSGTGKYEQYF. The CDR3 DNA sequence: TGTGCCAGCAGCTTATCATCCGGGACAGGGAAGTACGAGCAGTACTTC. Drawing the rest from reference TRBV7-6 and TRBJ2-7, the complete variable domain is GAGVSQSPRYKVTKRGQDVALRCDPISGHVSLYWYRQALGQGPEFLTYFNYEAQQDKSGLPNDRFSAERPEGSISTLTIQRTEQRDSAMYRCASSLSSGTGKYEQYFGPGTRLTVT.